Reported below is one TCR beta chain. This sample's treatment: preoperative locoregional IRX-2 cytokine immunotherapy. Samples came from a phase Ib trial of preoperative locoregional IRX-2 cytokine immunotherapy. This sample was included in a study of preoperative IRX-2 immunotherapy in early breast cancer. The assay was immunoSEQ multiplex PCR, and TCRdb's table has in-frame clones only and misses some. The sample carries 75,000 to 100,000 clones, 86% recorded once. CDR3 size: 14 residues. Germline V CDR1 and CDR2: LNHNV, YYDKDF (reference sequence). The V end lost 0 bases, the J end lost 8 bases, and 13 bases lay between the germline ends.

The sample was tumor tissue, taken after IRX-2 immunotherapy. The rearrangement joins TRBV15 to TRBJ1-2; D not resolved. This sequence originates from a human donor with breast cancer. CDR3 amino acids: CATSRESFVGGYTF. In DNA, the CDR3 is TGTGCCACCAGCAGAGAATCATTCGTGGGCGGCTACACCTTC.